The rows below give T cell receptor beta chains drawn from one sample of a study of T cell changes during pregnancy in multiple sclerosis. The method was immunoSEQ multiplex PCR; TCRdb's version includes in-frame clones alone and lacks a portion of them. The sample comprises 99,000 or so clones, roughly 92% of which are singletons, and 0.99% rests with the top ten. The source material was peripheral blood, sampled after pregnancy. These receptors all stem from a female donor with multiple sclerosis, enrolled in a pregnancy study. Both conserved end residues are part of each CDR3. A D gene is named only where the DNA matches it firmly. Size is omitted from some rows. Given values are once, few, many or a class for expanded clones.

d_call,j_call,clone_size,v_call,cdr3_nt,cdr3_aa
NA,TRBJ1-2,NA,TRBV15,TGTGCCACCAGCCCCCCCTCCAGGCAGGGGAGACATAACTATGGCTACACCTTC,CATSPPSRQGRHNYGYTF
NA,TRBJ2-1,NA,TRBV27,TGTGCCAGCAGCCTTACCAGACGAGGTGAGCAGTTCTTC,CASSLTRRGEQFF
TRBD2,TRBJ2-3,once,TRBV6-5,TGTGCCAGCAGGGTAGCGGGGGCGATCACAGATACGCAGTATTTT,CASRVAGAITDTQYF
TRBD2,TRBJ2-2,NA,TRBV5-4,TGTGCCAGCAGCCAAGGGGCTAGCGGGAGGAACGGGGAGCTGTTTTTT,CASSQGASGRNGELFF
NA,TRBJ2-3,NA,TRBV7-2,TGTGCCAGCAGCTTAGTGAGGGGGACCCTAAAGAGGTTCCCCTATACGCAGTATTTT,CASSLVRGTLKRFPYTQYF
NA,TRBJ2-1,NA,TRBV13,TGTGCCAGCAGCTTAGCCGGGGACAACACCTACAATGAGCAGTTCTTC,CASSLAGDNTYNEQFF
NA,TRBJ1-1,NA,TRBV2,TGTGCCAGCCGGACATTTATGAACACTGAAGCTTTCTTT,CASRTFMNTEAFF
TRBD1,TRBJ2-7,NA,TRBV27,TGTGCCAGCAGCCGACAGGGGAGCCCCTACGAGCAGTACTTC,CASSRQGSPYEQYF
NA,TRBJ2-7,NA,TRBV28,TGTGCCAGCAGCACCGAGGGTGGGCGACCCTACGAGCAGTACTTC,CASSTEGGRPYEQYF
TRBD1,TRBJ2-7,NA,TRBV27,TGTGCCAGCAGTTCGCCGGGACAGGGGATGGGGGAGCAGTACTTC,CASSSPGQGMGEQYF
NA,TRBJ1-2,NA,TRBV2,TGTGCCAGCAGTCCCTTGACGGGGGACTATGGCTACACCTTC,CASSPLTGDYGYTF
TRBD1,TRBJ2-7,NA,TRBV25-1,TGTGCCAGCAGTGAAGGGACAGGGAGGGACGAGCAGTACTTC,CASSEGTGRDEQYF
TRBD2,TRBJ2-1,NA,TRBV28,TGTGCCAGCAGTTCATACCTCCGACTAGCGGGAGAGATCAATGAGCAGTTCTTC,CASSSYLRLAGEINEQFF
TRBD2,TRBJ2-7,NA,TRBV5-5,TGTGCCAGCAGCCAGACTAGCATAGAGCAGTACTTC,CASSQTSIEQYF
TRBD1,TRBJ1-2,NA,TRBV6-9,TGTGCCAGCAGCTTTAACAGGGGGCAGAGCTATGGCTACACCTTC,CASSFNRGQSYGYTF
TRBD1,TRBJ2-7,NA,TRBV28,TGTGCCAGCAGTTTAGGGACAGGCTACGAGCAGTACTTC,CASSLGTGYEQYF
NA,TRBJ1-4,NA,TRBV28,TGTGCCAGCAGTTTACTGGGGGTGGGGGCGGCTAATGAAAAACTGTTTTTT,CASSLLGVGAANEKLFF
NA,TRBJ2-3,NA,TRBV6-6,TGTGCCAGCAGGGCTCCGTGGAGGGTAACAGATACGCAGTATTTT,CASRAPWRVTDTQYF
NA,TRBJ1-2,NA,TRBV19,TGTGCCAGTAAAGACAACTACAAAGGGGGAAACGGCTACACCTTC,CASKDNYKGGNGYTF
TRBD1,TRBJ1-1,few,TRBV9,TGTGCCAGCAGCGTAGGAACAGGGGGCTACACTGAAGCTTTCTTT,CASSVGTGGYTEAFF
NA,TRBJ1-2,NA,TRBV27,TGTGCCAGCAGTCTCCGGGACAAGCCCTTTAACTATGGCTACACCTTC,CASSLRDKPFNYGYTF
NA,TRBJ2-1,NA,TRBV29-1,TGCAGCGTTTCTACTAGCCCCGAGCAGTTCTTC,CSVSTSPEQFF
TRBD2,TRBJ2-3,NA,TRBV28,TGTGCCAGCAGTTTGCGGGGGGCAGTCCATACGCAGTATTTT,CASSLRGAVHTQYF
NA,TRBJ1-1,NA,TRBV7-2,TGTGCCAGCAGCTTAGCGTTGGCAGGTTTCACTGAAGCTTTCTTT,CASSLALAGFTEAFF
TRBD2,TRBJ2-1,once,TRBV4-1,TGCGCCAGCAGCCAAGAAAAGGGCGGGAGGGCCGACTACAATGAGCAGTTCTTC,CASSQEKGGRADYNEQFF
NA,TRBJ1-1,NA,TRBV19,TGTGCCAGTAGGGACTCCTGGATCACTGAAGCTTTCTTT,CASRDSWITEAFF